This T cell receptor (beta chain) was recovered during a study of blood T cell repertoires in COVID-19. For the study at large: Italy, Spain and the United States were the sources of the convalescent and acute COVID-19 samples. The analysed material was cDNA or gDNA that came from T cells, B-cell-depleted T cells, or PBMCs.

Per the study methods: From reference gene primer amplification, estimates of nucleated cell counts were derived. Assay: immunoSEQ multiplex PCR; the TCRdb copy retains only in-frame clones and omits some. V, J and clone size derive from that table, while D and trimming were established from the DNA sequence. In the table there are some 99,000 clones, about four fifths of which are singletons. Between the trimmed V and J ends, which lost 6 bases and 6 bases, there was a span of 18 bases. The CDR3 is made up of 15 amino acids. Per germline, CDR1 MNHEY and CDR2 SVGAGI. The table lists this clone with a count of one.

Sequencing was carried out using peripheral blood. This clonotype was sampled from a man between 65 and 80 years old with acute or convalescent COVID-19. The V gene is TRBV6-5, the J gene TRBJ2-1, with a tentative D call TRBD1 (5 bases). Here the CDR3 DNA reads TGTGCCAGCAGCCAAGGGTGGGGCCTACGCAATGAGCAGTTCTTC. It translates to CASSQGWGLRNEQFF.